The 20 T cell receptor beta chains below were found in one sample sequenced in a study of T cell repertoires in cytomegalovirus infection. TCRdb ran MiXCR on the reads and lists one entry per CDR3 protein. The data show 450,000 to 600,000 distinct CDR3 sequences, about 39% seen once. No antigen is known for these receptors. This material consisted of cultured PBMCs, taken from culture after CMV antigen stimulation. The receptors stem from a human donor in good health (CMV status not recorded). Some clones in this sample may be carry-over from other donors' samples.

This clonotype appeared a single time. V usage is TRBV12-3 or TRBV12-4 and J usage is TRBJ2-7; 7 bases agree with TRBD2. The CDR3 totals 14 residues. V lost 3 bases, J lost 6 bases, and 8 bases stayed unmatched. CDR3 residues: CASSFGGSLGEQYF. CDR3 bases: TGTGCCAGCAGTTTCGGGGGGAGTTTAGGCGAGCAGTACTTC.

This sequence joins TRBV11-3 and TRBJ2-5, with 7 bases aligning to TRBD1. CDR1 and CDR2 from the germline V gene are SGHNT and YENEEA. The CDR3 has 13 amino acids. V trimming: 4 bases; J trimming: 6 bases; junction bases outside the gene matches: 5. The CDR3 region is CASSSNRGQTQYF. CDR3 DNA sequence: TGTGCCAGCAGCTCCAACAGGGGACAGACCCAGTACTTC.

This rearrangement joins TRBV7-8 to TRBJ1-5; TRBD1 matches 10 bases. From germline, CDR1 is SGHVS and CDR2 FQNEAQ. With V trimmed by 0 bases and J by 4 bases, 12 bases remained unmatched. The CDR3 has 19 residues. The CDR3 loop reads CASSLAYPSDRGLNQPQHF. As DNA, the CDR3 is TGTGCCAGCAGCTTAGCGTACCCCAGCGACAGGGGGCTTAATCAGCCCCAGCATTTT.

The V gene is TRBV7-6, the J gene TRBJ1-1; the D is unclear. Germline loops: CDR1 SGHVS, CDR2 FNYEAQ. The CDR3 extends over 17 amino acids. The V and J ends lost 5 bases and 0 bases respectively, with 19 bases between them. The CDR3 DNA reads as TGTGCCAGCAGCGTAGAGGTGATGGGCAGGATGAACACTGAAGCTTTCTTT. Translation: CASSVEVMGRMNTEAFF.

This clonotype was seen a handful of times. V is TRBV6-6 and J is TRBJ1-6, with D maybe TRBD1 (5 bases). This CDR3 contains 17 residues. In germline, CDR1 is MNHNY, CDR2 SVGAGI (reference sequence). Trimming pared 2 bases from V and 5 bases from J, leaving 16 bases between. The CDR3 sequence: CASSYAPTGRNNSPLHF. The CDR3 DNA sequence: TGTGCCAGCAGTTACGCCCCCACGGGACGGAATAATTCACCCCTCCACTTT.

This clonotype was detected only a few times. J is TRBJ2-1 and V is TRBV7-2; TRBD2 agrees at 10 bases. V shed 4 bases and J 9 bases; nucleotides not matched to a gene: 9. Germline values: CDR1 SGHTA, CDR2 FQGNSA. There are 15 residues in the CDR3. The CDR3 loop is CASSSERGGIGEQFF. Here the CDR3 DNA reads TGTGCCAGCAGCTCGGAGCGGGGGGGGATCGGTGAGCAGTTCTTC.

The chain joins TRBV27 to TRBJ2-3; 9 bases agree with TRBD2. CDR1 is MNHEY and CDR2 is SMNVEV in the germline V gene (reference sequence). Losses at the gene ends were 5 bases for V and 1 base for J; bases not matched to a gene: 7. The CDR3 has 16 amino acids. In DNA form, the CDR3 reads TGTGCCAGCAGTAAATTAGCGGGAGAAGGCACAGATACGCAGTATTTT. Its protein is CASSKLAGEGTDTQYF.

This clonotype was observed a handful of times. The chain carries TRBV28 and TRBJ2-2, with 8 nucleotides matching TRBD1. CDR3 length equals 17 residues. Germline V lookup: CDR1 MDHEN, CDR2 SYDVKM. Unmatched junction bases numbered 10, after V lost 1 base and J lost 6 bases. The CDR3 region is CASSLLTGAEYPGELFF. CDR3 DNA: TGTGCCAGCAGTTTATTGACAGGGGCGGAGTATCCCGGGGAGCTGTTTTTT.

The chain uses TRBV2 and TRBJ1-1; no reliable D call. V lost 8 bases, J lost 5 bases, and 15 bases lay in between. Germline assignment: CDR1 SNHLY and CDR2 FYNNEI. The CDR3 is made up of 13 amino acids. CDR3 in DNA: TGTGCCAGCTCTAGACTCATCGGGACTGAAGCTTTCTTT. Translating gives CASSRLIGTEAFF.

This chain uses TRBV7-9 with TRBJ1-2; 9 nucleotides align to TRBD1. The germline gives CDR1 SEHNR, CDR2 FQNEAQ (reference sequence). CDR3 length: 17 amino acids. J gave up 9 bases and V 1 base, and 15 bases lay outside the gene matches. CDR3 sequence: CASSLVLGQGSPGSYTF. DNA for the CDR3: TGTGCCAGCAGCTTAGTGCTGGGACAGGGTTCCCCAGGGAGCTACACCTTC.

The chain uses TRBV11-2 and TRBJ2-7; D not resolved. CDR1 is SGHAT and CDR2 is FQNNGV in the germline V gene. The V and J ends lost 4 bases and 3 bases respectively, with 13 bases between them. The CDR3 is 14 amino acids. The CDR3 region is CASSSRILNYEQYF. Written as DNA, the CDR3 is TGTGCCAGCAGCTCCAGGATTCTGAACTACGAGCAGTACTTC.

The chain's CDR3 is CASSPRHLPPLHF. Written as DNA, the CDR3 is TGTGCCAGCAGCCCGAGACATCTCCCACCCCTCCACTTT. V and J are TRBV11-2 and TRBJ1-6, with D hard to call. V shed 5 bases and J shed 11 bases, with 13 bases lying between them. The CDR3 is 13 residues long. Germline V gene sequence: CDR1 SGHAT, CDR2 FQNNGV. Using reference TRBV11-2 and TRBJ1-6 for the parts outside the CDR3, the full variable domain is EAGVAQSPRYKIIEKRQSVAFWCNPISGHATLYWYQQILGQGPKLLIQFQNNGVVDDSQLPKDRFSAERLKGVDSTLKIQPAKLEDSAVYLCASSPRHLPPLHFGNGTRLTVT.

This clonotype showed up just a few times. The CDR3 bases are TGTGCCAGCAGCTTATGGGTTCGGGGGGCGGGCGCCGTGAGCACAGATACGCAGTATTTT. Translation gives CASSLWVRGAGAVSTDTQYF. The chain carries TRBV7-2 and TRBJ2-3; D perhaps matches TRBD2 (7 bases). Germline V gene sequence: CDR1 SGHTA, CDR2 FQGNSA. CDR3 length equals 20 residues. Trimming removed 2 bases from V and 0 bases from J, with 24 bases in between.

The rearrangement uses TRBV12-3 or TRBV12-4 and TRBJ2-5, with D perhaps matching TRBD1 or TRBD2 (6 bases each). V gave up 6 bases and J gave up 1 base, with 12 bases separating them. This CDR3 comprises 14 residues. The CDR3 region is CASSAGQTQETQYF. CDR3 in DNA: TGTGCCAGCAGCGCGGGACAAACCCAAGAGACCCAGTACTTC.

V usage is TRBV12-3 or TRBV12-4 and J usage is TRBJ1-2; D might be TRBD1 (5 bases). The CDR3 runs to 16 residues. Between the trimmed V and J ends, which lost 2 bases and 3 bases, there was a span of 16 bases. In DNA form, the CDR3 reads TGTGCCAGCAGTTTAACTCCTTTGGGCAGGGACTATGGCTACACCTTC. It yields the protein CASSLTPLGRDYGYTF.

The V gene is TRBV15, the J gene TRBJ2-1; D unclear. Looked up from germline, CDR1 is LNHNV and CDR2 is YYDKDF (reference sequence). This CDR3 is 15 amino acids long. V shed 0 bases and J shed 9 bases, with 15 bases lying between them. CDR3: CATSRERHTLSEQFF. The CDR3 DNA is TGTGCCACCAGCAGAGAAAGGCACACACTTAGTGAGCAGTTCTTC.

The rearrangement links TRBV7-2 to TRBJ2-1; D possibly matches TRBD1 or TRBD2 (5 bases each). Germline assignment: CDR1 SGHTA and CDR2 FQGNSA. Trimming took 5 bases from V and 12 from J, leaving 23 bases between them. This CDR3 is built from 15 residues. CDR3 coding DNA: TGTGCCAGCAGCGACCGAGTTGGGACCCCCGCGGGGCAGTTCTTC. It is translated as CASSDRVGTPAGQFF.

This chain links TRBV5-3 with TRBJ2-1; 7 bases fit TRBD2. TRBV5-3 is known as an ORF, though its function is uncertain. The CDR3 has 18 amino acids. J gave up 0 bases and V 8 bases, and 17 bases lay outside the gene matches. In DNA, the CDR3 is TGTGCCAGCAGTCTAGGGGTCCTAGCGGTGAGCTCCTACAATGAGCAGTTCTTC. This sequence encodes CASSLGVLAVSSYNEQFF.

The V call is TRBV5-1, the J call TRBJ2-5; either TRBD1 or TRBD2 may supply D (5 bases each). Trimming took off 5 bases at V and 3 bases at J, with 14 bases between the two ends. Germline V gives CDR1 SGHRS, CDR2 YFSETQ. CDR3 length: 14 residues. The CDR3 DNA follows: TGCGCCAGCAGTTCGGGGTTAGGGGAAGAGACCCAGTACTTC. It specifies CASSSGLGEETQYF.

DNA for the CDR3: TGTGCCAGCAGACCAACCACGGGGACTGAAGCTTTCTTT. Translating gives CASRPTTGTEAFF. The chain joins TRBV6-2 or TRBV6-3 to TRBJ1-1; D unresolved. Looked up from germline, CDR1 is MNHEY and CDR2 is SVGEGT. V gave up 6 bases and J gave up 5 bases, with 13 bases separating them. CDR3 length equals 13 residues.